The sequence of this TCR beta chain was determined in a study of CD8 T cells in Susac syndrome. Peripheral blood CD8+ and CD4+ T cells were profiled by TCR beta sequencing. The V gene's germline CDR1 is SGHTA and CDR2 FQGNSA. Trimming left V 5 bases short and J 1 base short, with 13 bases between. There are 15 residues in the CDR3. Random hexamers were used to reverse transcribe an amount of roughly 0.5 to 1 ug RNA. Across 54 Vbeta and 13 Jbeta, TCR beta CDR3 was amplified with immunoSEQ multiplex PCR. TCRdb independently ran MiXCR on the immunoSEQ multiplex PCR reads; one entry per CDR3 protein. This table has around 140,000 distinct CDR3 sequences, approximately 95% appearing once.

The chain uses TRBV7-2 and TRBJ2-3; D unresolved. Sequenced material: CD4+ T cells from PBMCs. The clonotype was recovered from a human donor with multiple sclerosis. The CDR3 DNA reads as TGTGCCAGCAGCCCCGGACCGTCAGGCACAGATACGCAGTATTTT. The encoded protein is CASSPGPSGTDTQYF.